These 21 T cell receptor beta chains originate from one sample sequenced in a study of T cells in Graves' hyperthyroidism and ophthalmopathy. The CDR3 regions of TCR beta were amplified from RNA transcripts. HTBI primers were the set used in a first-round RT-PCR of the TCR CDR3. TCRdb re-called the multiplex PCR reads with MiXCR, one entry per CDR3 protein. In the table there are roughly 650,000 distinct CDR3 sequences, 16% of which are singletons. Source material: blood. Every receptor here comes from a middle-aged woman with Graves' ophthalmopathy.

There are many counts of this clonotype. The rearrangement links TRBV20-1 to TRBJ2-7; 7 bases fit TRBD1. CDR1 DFQATT and CDR2 SNEGSKA come from the germline V gene (reference sequence). The CDR3 consists of 14 residues. With V trimmed by 0 bases and J by 4 bases, 6 bases remained unmatched. CDR3 coding DNA: TGCAGTGCTAGAGATCCCAGACAGGGTTACGAGCAGTACTTC. Translated, it gives CSARDPRQGYEQYF.

This chain joins TRBV2 and TRBJ2-3, with 8 bases aligning to TRBD2. CDR3 length equals 14 residues. Trimming removed 6 bases from V and 0 bases from J; junction bases left unmatched: 2. Germline-derived CDR1 and CDR2 are SNHLY and FYNNEI. CDR3 nucleotides: TGTGCCAGCAGGGGACTAGGGAGCACAGATACGCAGTATTTT. It is translated as CASRGLGSTDTQYF.

The rearrangement joins TRBV24-1 to TRBJ2-7, with TRBD2 identical over 11 bases. This CDR3 has 17 amino acids. Per the germline V gene, CDR1 is KGHDR and CDR2 is SFDVKD. With 8 bases clipped from V and 1 base from J, the junction kept 12 bases outside the gene matches. CDR3 DNA: TGTGCCACCATCGGGCTAGCGGGAGGCCCTACTTCCTACGAGCAGTACTTC. Residues: CATIGLAGGPTSYEQYF.

The rearrangement links TRBV6-5 to TRBJ2-5; D ambiguous. Germline V gene sequence: CDR1 MNHEY, CDR2 SVGAGI. The ends were cut back, 2 bases at V and 2 bases at J, with 9 bases in the middle. This CDR3 is 14 amino acids long. CDR3 amino acids: CASSYPHGQETQYF. CDR3 coding DNA: TGTGCCAGCAGTTACCCCCATGGGCAAGAGACCCAGTACTTC.

The chain couples TRBV3-1 to TRBJ2-7; tentative D call: TRBD2 (5 bases). The CDR3 contains 14 residues. Trimming left V 0 bases short and J 9 bases short, with 15 bases between. Looked up from germline, CDR1 is LGHDT and CDR2 is YNNKEL (reference sequence). This CDR3 reads CASSQDFLEGLQYF. The DNA of the CDR3 is TGTGCCAGCAGCCAAGACTTTCTTGAGGGTCTGCAGTACTTC.

This clonotype was observed a handful of times. V is TRBV27 and J is TRBJ1-4; tentative D call: TRBD1 (6 bases). Germline CDR1 MNHEY, CDR2 SMNVEV (reference sequence). The CDR3 is 14 amino acids. Trimming pared 3 bases from V and 8 bases from J, leaving 13 bases between. The CDR3, as DNA: TGTGCCAGCAGTTTCAGGACAGCGGGGGAAAAACTGTTTTTT. Amino acid sequence: CASSFRTAGEKLFF.

This clonotype was seen ten or more times. The rearrangement joins TRBV7-6 to TRBJ2-5; tentatively, D is TRBD1 (6 bases). The V end was cut by 6 bases, the J end by 1 base, with 18 bases between. The CDR3 totals 16 residues. Per the germline V gene, CDR1 is SGHVS and CDR2 is FNYEAQ. CDR3 nucleotides: TGTGCCAGCAGATCCAGCCTGGGACACAGCCAAGAGACCCAGTACTTC. Its translation is CASRSSLGHSQETQYF.

This clonotype came up a few times. The V gene is TRBV7-9, the J gene TRBJ2-5; D ambiguous. The CDR3 extends over 15 amino acids. Per germline, CDR1 SEHNR and CDR2 FQNEAQ (reference sequence). V shed 5 bases and J shed 2 bases, with 15 bases lying between them. The CDR3, as DNA: TGTGCCAGCAGCGTCGGGTGGCAGCCACAAGAGACCCAGTACTTC. It translates to CASSVGWQPQETQYF. The full variable domain, completed using reference TRBV7-9 and TRBJ2-5, is DTGVSQNPRHKITKRGQNVTFRCDPISEHNRLYWYRQTLGQGPEFLTYFQNEAQLEKSRLLSDRFSAERPKGSFSTLEIQRTEQGDSAMYLCASSVGWQPQETQYFGPGTRLLVL.

The sample holds many counts of this clonotype. V is TRBV2 and J is TRBJ2-3; no firm D call. The CDR3 length is 12 residues. CDR1 and CDR2 from the germline V gene are SNHLY and FYNNEI. V was pared by 10 bases and J by 2 bases, with 10 bases between. CDR3 bases: TGTGCCACCCAAGGGCCCACAGATACGCAGTATTTT. It specifies CATQGPTDTQYF.

This sequence joins TRBV19 and TRBJ2-7; weak D call: TRBD2 (6 bases). This CDR3 is 13 amino acids long. Per the germline V gene, CDR1 is LNHDA and CDR2 is SQIVND (reference sequence). With 4 bases removed from V and 2 bases from J, the gap between germline ends came to 9 bases. The CDR3 nucleotides read TGTGCCAGTAGTAACGGGGGTCCCTACGAGCAGTACTTC. Its translation is CASSNGGPYEQYF.

This clonotype was found a few times. This sequence joins TRBV9 and TRBJ1-2; maybe TRBD1 (6 bases). Germline assignment: CDR1 SGDLS and CDR2 YYNGEE. The V gene lost 3 bases and the J gene lost 4 bases, with 19 bases spanning the gap. This CDR3 has 16 residues. The CDR3 coding sequence is TGTGCCAGCAGCGCTCAGGGCGGCACAGGGAGCTATGGCTACACCTTC. Protein product: CASSAQGGTGSYGYTF.

This clonotype came up a few times. Just one base apart from a much larger clone, this may be a read error. The chain carries TRBV7-9 and TRBJ2-7; D gene ambiguous. Trimming took off 3 bases at V and 3 bases at J, with 6 bases between the two ends. From germline, CDR1 is SEHNR and CDR2 FQNEAQ (reference sequence). This CDR3 has 12 residues. The DNA for the CDR3 is TGTGCCAGCAGCTTCGACCACTACGAGCAGTACTTC. Its translation is CASSFDHYEQYF.

The chain couples TRBV29-1 to TRBJ2-2; 8 bases align to TRBD1. V trimming: 4 bases; J trimming: 5 bases; junction bases outside the gene matches: 6. The CDR3 is 14 residues long. Germline V gene sequence: CDR1 SQVTM, CDR2 ANQGSEA. The CDR3 protein is CSVVRQGHTGELFF. CDR3 bases: TGCAGCGTTGTGAGACAGGGGCATACCGGGGAGCTGTTTTTT.

The table lists this clonotype with a few counts. Written as DNA, the CDR3 is TGTGCCAGCAGTCCTCAAAACAGGGGTGGCGGCTACACCTTC. This encodes CASSPQNRGGGYTF. V gene TRBV27 combines with J gene TRBJ1-2, with 7 bases fitting TRBD1. Germline CDR1 MNHEY, CDR2 SMNVEV (reference sequence). The CDR3 has 14 residues. V trimming: 5 bases; J trimming: 8 bases; junction bases outside the gene matches: 11.

As regards this clonotype: Possible read error: a much larger clone is one base away. The chain uses TRBV20-1 and TRBJ2-3, with 7 positions matching TRBD2. Germline V CDR1 and CDR2: DFQATT, SNEGSKA (reference sequence). Losses at the gene ends were 3 bases for V and 5 bases for J; bases not matched to a gene: 2. This CDR3 contains 12 residues. The CDR3 is CSARGGGDTQYF. As DNA, the CDR3 is TGCAGTGCTAGGGGGGGGGGAGATACGCAGTATTTT.

This clonotype was recorded many times. The chain has TRBV28 and TRBJ2-2, with 10 bases aligning to TRBD2. Germline trimming cut 6 bases from V and 7 bases from J; bases unmatched to any gene: 14. Germline-derived CDR1 and CDR2 are MDHEN and SYDVKM. This CDR3 has 17 residues. DNA of the CDR3: TGTGCCAGCAGCTATATGGGGCTAGCGGGAGCGATCGGGGAGCTGTTTTTT. Translation gives CASSYMGLAGAIGELFF.

The sample holds many counts of this clonotype. The rearrangement uses TRBV6-1 and TRBJ2-2; D perhaps matches TRBD2 (6 bases). The germline CDR1 and CDR2 sequences are MNHNS and SASEGT. V lost 11 bases, J lost 2 bases, and 12 bases lay in between. The CDR3 totals 13 residues. The CDR3: CAGGSSNTGELFF. DNA for the CDR3: TGTGCCGGAGGGAGTAGTAACACCGGGGAGCTGTTTTTT.

This clonotype appeared many times. CDR3 sequence: CASSRGQGSFNEQFF. In nucleotides, the CDR3 is TGTGCCAGCAGCCGAGGACAGGGGAGTTTCAATGAGCAGTTCTTC. The V and J genes are TRBV3-1 and TRBJ2-1; TRBD1 agrees at 9 bases. Unmatched junction bases numbered 7, after V lost 4 bases and J lost 6 bases. This CDR3 spans 15 amino acids. CDR1 is LGHDT and CDR2 is YNNKEL in the germline V gene (reference sequence).

V and J are TRBV9 and TRBJ2-7; no definite D call. CDR1 is SGDLS, CDR2 YYNGEE, per germline. The germline V and J ends were trimmed by 3 bases and 0 bases, with 4 bases remaining between them. This CDR3 contains 12 residues. The CDR3 nucleotides are TGTGCCAGCAGCGCCGGCTCCTACGAGCAGTACTTC. It codes for CASSAGSYEQYF.

A few counts support this clonotype. The CDR3 DNA follows: TGTGCCAGCCTCCCCCCAGGACTAGCGAACAATGAGCAGTTCTTC. Translating it yields CASLPPGLANNEQFF. This sequence joins TRBV28 and TRBJ2-1; 9 positions agree with TRBD2. The junction had 10 bases not matched to a gene; V was cut back by 8 bases and J by 5 bases. This CDR3 contains 15 residues. Per germline, CDR1 MDHEN and CDR2 SYDVKM.

A few counts support this clonotype. V usage is TRBV19 and J usage is TRBJ1-1; 8 positions match TRBD1. Per the germline V gene, CDR1 is LNHDA and CDR2 is SQIVND (reference sequence). V dropped 3 bases and J dropped 4; count of bases not matched to a gene: 13. The CDR3 totals 17 residues. CDR3 in DNA: TGTGCCAGTAGTATCTCGGCAGGGGGCTATAGCGGCACTGAAGCTTTCTTT. Encoded protein: CASSISAGGYSGTEAFF.